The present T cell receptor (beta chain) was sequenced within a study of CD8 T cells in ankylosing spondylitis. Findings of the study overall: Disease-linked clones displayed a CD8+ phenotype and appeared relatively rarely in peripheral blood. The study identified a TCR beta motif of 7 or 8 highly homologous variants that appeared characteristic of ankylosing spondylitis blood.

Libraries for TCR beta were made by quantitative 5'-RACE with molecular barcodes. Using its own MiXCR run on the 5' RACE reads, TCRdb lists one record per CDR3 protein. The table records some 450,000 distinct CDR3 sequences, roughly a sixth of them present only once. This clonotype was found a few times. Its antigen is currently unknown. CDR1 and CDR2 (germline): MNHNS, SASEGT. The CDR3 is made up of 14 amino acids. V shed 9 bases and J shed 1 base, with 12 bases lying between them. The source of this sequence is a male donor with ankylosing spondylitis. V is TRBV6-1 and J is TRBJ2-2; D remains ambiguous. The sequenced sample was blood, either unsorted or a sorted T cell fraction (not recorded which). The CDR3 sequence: CASSGRMNTGELFF. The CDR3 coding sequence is TGTGCCAGTTCGGGCAGGATGAACACCGGGGAGCTGTTTTTT.